The 13 T cell receptor beta chains below all came from one sample that was sequenced in a study of graft-versus-host responses after intestinal transplantation. Measured with immunoSEQ multiplex PCR; TCRdb has only the in-frame clones, and not every one. The sample carries 90,000 to 130,000 clones, around 94% recorded once. These receptors lack a known antigen. Material: unstimulated CD8+ T cells sorted from spleen or lymph node cells, obtained before transplant. Every receptor here comes from a human donor who was the organ donor for an intestinal transplant.

This clone has just one count. This chain links TRBV27 with TRBJ2-7, with TRBD1 matching 7 bases. The trim removed 4 bases at V and 2 bases at J, leaving 5 bases unmatched. This CDR3 is built from 14 residues. The germline V gene has CDR1 MNHEY and CDR2 SMNVEV (reference sequence). CDR3 sequence (DNA): TGTGCCAGCAGTTCACGAGGGGGCCCCTACGAGCAGTACTTC. Translated: CASSSRGGPYEQYF.

This clone was seen only once. The rearrangement uses TRBV6-5 and TRBJ2-6, with D unresolved. CDR3 length: 14 amino acids. The germline V gene has CDR1 MNHEY and CDR2 SVGAGI. Trimming pared 2 bases from V and 0 bases from J, leaving 2 bases between. The CDR3 bases are TGTGCCAGCAGTTACCACTCTGGGGCCAACGTCCTGACTTTC. It encodes CASSYHSGANVLTF.

The rearrangement uses TRBV4-2 and TRBJ1-1; no reliable D call. CDR1 is LGHNA, CDR2 YNFKEQ, per germline. The CDR3 runs 14 residues. With 1 base removed from V and 4 bases from J, the gap between germline ends came to 10 bases. The CDR3 loop reads CASSQGGGFTEAFF. CDR3 nucleotides: TGTGCCAGCAGCCAAGGGGGAGGTTTCACTGAAGCTTTCTTT.

The rearrangement joins TRBV2 to TRBJ2-4, with D uncertain. Trimming cost V 9 bases and J 6 bases, with 12 bases left between them. The germline V gene encodes CDR1 SNHLY and CDR2 FYNNEI. The CDR3 totals 12 residues. The CDR3: CASGNAGNIQYF. Written as DNA, the CDR3 is TGTGCCAGTGGTAACGCAGGAAACATTCAGTACTTC. The full variable domain, completed using reference TRBV2 and TRBJ2-4, is EPEVTQTPSHQVTQMGQEVILRCVPISNHLYFYWYRQILGQKVEFLVSFYNNEISEKSEIFDDQFSVERPDGSNFTLKIRSTKLEDSAMYFCASGNAGNIQYFGAGTRLSVL.

The chain uses TRBV6-5 and TRBJ2-1; 7 bases fit TRBD2. The CDR3 contains 13 residues. CDR1 is MNHEY and CDR2 is SVGAGI in the germline V gene. J gave up 4 bases and V 10 bases, and 7 bases lay outside the gene matches. The CDR3 DNA follows: TGTGCCACTGGCGGGAGACAGTACAATGAGCAGTTCTTC. This translates into CATGGRQYNEQFF.

V is TRBV4-1 and J is TRBJ2-7; 7 nucleotides align to TRBD1. Unmatched junction bases numbered 7, after V lost 4 bases and J lost 1 base. The CDR3 extends over 15 amino acids. The germline gives CDR1 MGHRA, CDR2 YSYEKL. This CDR3 reads CASSLQGDRSYEQYF. CDR3 DNA sequence: TGCGCCAGCAGCCTCCAGGGGGACCGGTCCTACGAGCAGTACTTC.

For this clone: The same CDR3 arises from other DNA sequences in this sample as well. The gene calls are TRBV6-4 and TRBJ2-2; no definite D call. Trimming shortened V by 0 bases and J by 6 bases, and 2 bases separated the two germline ends. Germline V CDR1 and CDR2: MRHNA, SNTAGT. This CDR3 contains 12 residues. The CDR3 bases are TGTGCCAGCAGTGACTCGTCCGGGGAGCTGTTTTTT. Translation: CASSDSSGELFF.

The chain recombines TRBV4-1 with TRBJ2-1, with D unclear. Trimming removed 1 base from V and 9 bases from J, with 7 bases in between. The CDR3 runs 12 residues. Germline CDR1 is MGHRA and CDR2 is YSYEKL. CDR3 loop: CASSQGGGEQFF. CDR3 nucleotide sequence: TGCGCCAGCAGCCAAGGGGGTGGTGAGCAGTTCTTC.

The chain employs TRBV9 and TRBJ1-3, with 7 bases matching TRBD1. Germline V CDR1 and CDR2: SGDLS, YYNGEE. The CDR3 has 16 residues. J lost 0 bases, V lost 0 bases, and 3 bases had no gene match. The CDR3 region is CASSVGGQSSGNTIYF. The CDR3 DNA is TGTGCCAGCAGCGTAGGGGGACAGAGCTCTGGAAACACCATATATTTT.

V is TRBV11-2 and J is TRBJ1-5; tentatively, D is TRBD1 (6 bases). Germline lookup yields CDR1 SGHAT and CDR2 FQNNGV. Trimming stripped 5 bases from V and 4 bases from J, with 12 bases between. The CDR3 spans 14 residues. DNA for the CDR3: TGTGCCAGCAGCCCCGGGACAAAGAATCAGCCCCAGCATTTT. Translating it yields CASSPGTKNQPQHF.

J is TRBJ2-4 and V is TRBV15; 10 bases agree with TRBD2. Trimming removed 0 bases from V and 0 bases from J; junction bases left unmatched: 2. The CDR3 is made up of 17 amino acids. CDR1 is LNHNV, CDR2 YYDKDF, per germline (reference sequence). This chain's CDR3 is CATSREGLAVAKNIQYF. DNA for the CDR3: TGTGCCACCAGCAGAGAAGGACTAGCGGTAGCCAAAAACATTCAGTACTTC.

This chain joins TRBV4-1 and TRBJ2-7; possible D gene TRBD2, 5 bases. Germline V lookup: CDR1 MGHRA, CDR2 YSYEKL. This CDR3 has 15 residues. Trimming stripped 0 bases from V and 4 bases from J, with 13 bases between. CDR3 residues: CASSQDQLVVYEQYF. As DNA, the CDR3 is TGCGCCAGCAGCCAAGATCAACTAGTTGTATACGAGCAGTACTTC.

This sequence joins TRBV23-1 and TRBJ2-5; 8 nucleotides align to TRBD1. TRBV23-1 is an open reading frame, and its role is uncertain. The CDR3 is 15 residues long. The J segment lost 2 bases and the V segment lost 1 base, leaving 3 bases of the junction unmatched. The DNA for the CDR3 is TGCGCCAGCAGTCAATGGCGGACAGGGCAAGAGACCCAGTACTTC. It encodes CASSQWRTGQETQYF.